This T cell receptor (beta chain) originates from a study of T cell responses to AZD1222 COVID-19 vaccine. Remarks on this clone: Antigen specificity is unknown.

The V end lost 3 bases, the J end lost 4 bases, and 10 bases lay between the germline ends. Germline V gene lookup returns CDR1 SGDLS and CDR2 YYNGEE. The CDR3 is 13 amino acids. Findings and caveats of the study: Baseline seropositives among AZD1222 recipients totaled only 5 to 7. CD4 TCRs linked to vaccination spanned spike, dominating at 160-218 and 743-854.

The data were produced by immunoSEQ multiplex PCR, yet TCRdb's version contains in-frame clones alone and is incomplete. In the table there are over 150,000 clones, around 92% of which are singletons. The input for sequencing was peripheral blood, taken on day 0 of AZD1222 vaccination. This chain links TRBV9 with TRBJ1-2, with D possibly TRBD1 on 6 matching bases. This clonotype was sampled from an adult in good health. The CDR3 spells CASSGRTAYGYTF. DNA of the CDR3: TGTGCCAGCAGCGGAAGGACAGCCTATGGCTACACCTTC.